The sequence of this T cell receptor beta chain was determined in a study of PD-L1 blockade in urothelial cancer. As for the study in general: The patients first took atezolizumab in about 2014, receiving 1,200 mg intravenously every 3 weeks. Males with urothelial cancer arising in the bladder constituted about 90% of the roughly 29 patients. A median approximately 140,000 T cells were found in blood samples.

This table comes from immunoSEQ multiplex PCR, and its TCRdb copy is limited to in-frame clones, with some not included. The sample yields about 120,000 clones, around nine tenths seen once. Time point of the sample: peripheral blood 6 weeks after treatment start. Pretreatment sampling and on-treatment sampling together yielded between 1 and 8 samples for each patient. The CDR3 has 13 residues. CDR1 is SGDLS, CDR2 YYNGEE, per germline. The V end was cut by 6 bases, the J end by 6 bases, with 15 bases between. Specimen: PBMCs, collected around atezolizumab (anti-PD-L1) treatment. The rearrangement joins TRBV9 to TRBJ1-2; a possible D gene is TRBD1 (5 bases). This clonotype was sampled from a man in his fifties or sixties with urothelial cancer. The CDR3 protein is CASNPLWGDGYTF. The CDR3, as DNA: TGTGCCAGCAACCCCCTTTGGGGGGATGGCTACACCTTC.